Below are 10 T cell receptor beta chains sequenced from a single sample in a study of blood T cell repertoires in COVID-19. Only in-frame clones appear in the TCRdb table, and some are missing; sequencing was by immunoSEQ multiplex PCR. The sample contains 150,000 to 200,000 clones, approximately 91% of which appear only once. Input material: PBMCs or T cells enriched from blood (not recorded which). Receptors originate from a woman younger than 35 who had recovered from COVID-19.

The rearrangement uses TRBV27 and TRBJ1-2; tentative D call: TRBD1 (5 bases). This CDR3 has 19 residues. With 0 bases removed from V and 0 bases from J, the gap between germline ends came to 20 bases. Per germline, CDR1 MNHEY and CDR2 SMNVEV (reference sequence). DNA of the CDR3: TGTGCCAGCAGTTTATCCACAGTGGGGCGGGGCGGGACTAACTATGGCTACACCTTC. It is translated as CASSLSTVGRGGTNYGYTF.

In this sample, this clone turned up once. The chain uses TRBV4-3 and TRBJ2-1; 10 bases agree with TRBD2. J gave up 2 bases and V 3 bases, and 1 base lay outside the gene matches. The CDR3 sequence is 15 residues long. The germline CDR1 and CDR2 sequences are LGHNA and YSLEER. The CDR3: CASSQGTSAYNEQFF. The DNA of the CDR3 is TGCGCCAGCAGCCAGGGGACTAGCGCCTACAATGAGCAGTTCTTC.

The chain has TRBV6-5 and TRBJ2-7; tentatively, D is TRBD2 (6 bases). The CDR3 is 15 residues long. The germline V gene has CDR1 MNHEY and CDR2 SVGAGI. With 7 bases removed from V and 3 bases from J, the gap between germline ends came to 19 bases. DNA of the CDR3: TGTGCCAGCACCTTCGGTGGAGCGGGCTACTACGAGCAGTACTTC. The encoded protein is CASTFGGAGYYEQYF.

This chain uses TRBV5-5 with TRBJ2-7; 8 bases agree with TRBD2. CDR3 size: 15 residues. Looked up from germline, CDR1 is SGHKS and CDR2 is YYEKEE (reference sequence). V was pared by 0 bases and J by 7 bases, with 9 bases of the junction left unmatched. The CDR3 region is CASSLESGGPGEQYF. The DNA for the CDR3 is TGTGCCAGCAGCTTGGAATCGGGAGGGCCTGGTGAGCAGTACTTC.

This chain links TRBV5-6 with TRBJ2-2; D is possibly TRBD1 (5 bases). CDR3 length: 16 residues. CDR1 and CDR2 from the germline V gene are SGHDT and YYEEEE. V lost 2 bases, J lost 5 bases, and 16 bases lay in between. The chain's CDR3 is CASSFGSGLKTGELFF. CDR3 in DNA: TGTGCCAGCAGCTTTGGATCAGGGCTGAAAACCGGGGAGCTGTTTTTT.

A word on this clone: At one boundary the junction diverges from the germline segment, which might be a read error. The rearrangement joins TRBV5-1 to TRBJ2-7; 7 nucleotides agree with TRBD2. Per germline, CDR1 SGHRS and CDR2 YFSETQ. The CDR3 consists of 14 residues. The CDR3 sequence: CASSLAREGYEQYF. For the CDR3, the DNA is TGCGCCAGCAGTTTGGCGAGGGAGGGCTACGAGCAGTACTTC. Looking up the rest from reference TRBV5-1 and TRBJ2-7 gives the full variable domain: KAGVTQTPRYLIKTRGQQVTLSCSPISGHRSVSWYQQTPGQGLQFLFEYFSETQRNKGNFPGRFSGRQFSNSRSEMNVSTLELGDSALYLCASSLAREGYEQYFGPGTRLTVT.

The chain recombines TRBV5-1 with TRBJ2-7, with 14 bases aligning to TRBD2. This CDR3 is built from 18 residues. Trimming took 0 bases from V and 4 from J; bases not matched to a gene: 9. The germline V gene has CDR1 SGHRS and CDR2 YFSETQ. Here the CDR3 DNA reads TGCGCCAGCAGCTTGGAAGGGACTAGCGGGAGCTTCGGGTACGAGCAGTACTTC. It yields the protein CASSLEGTSGSFGYEQYF.

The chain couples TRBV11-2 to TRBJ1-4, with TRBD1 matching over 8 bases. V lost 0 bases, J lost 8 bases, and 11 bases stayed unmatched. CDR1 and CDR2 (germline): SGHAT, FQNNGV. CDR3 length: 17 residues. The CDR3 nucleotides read TGTGCCAGCAGCTTAGACCTGGACAGGGTGGGGATCGAAAAACTGTTTTTT. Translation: CASSLDLDRVGIEKLFF.

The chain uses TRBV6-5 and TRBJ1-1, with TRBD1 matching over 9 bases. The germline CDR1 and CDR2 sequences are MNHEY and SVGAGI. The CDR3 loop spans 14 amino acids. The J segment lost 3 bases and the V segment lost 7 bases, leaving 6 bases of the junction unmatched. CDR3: CASTYRGLDTEAFF. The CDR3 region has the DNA TGTGCCAGCACCTACAGGGGGCTGGACACTGAAGCTTTCTTT.

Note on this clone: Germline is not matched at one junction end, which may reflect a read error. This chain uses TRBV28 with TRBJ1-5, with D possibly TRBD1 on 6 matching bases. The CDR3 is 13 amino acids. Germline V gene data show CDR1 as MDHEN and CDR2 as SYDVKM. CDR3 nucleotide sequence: TGTGCCAGCAGGGAACAGGGCAATAAGCCCCAGCATTTT. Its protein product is CASREQGNKPQHF.